The TCR beta chain described here comes from a study of T cells in Graves' hyperthyroidism and ophthalmopathy. Findings and caveats of the study: Among clonotypes expanded in thyroid above 0.001, most were also found in blood.

A lack of ophthalmopathy progression within 18 months defined stable Graves' hyperthyroidism. Uncontrolled infection, other autoimmune disease, pregnancy or lactation excluded patients. Used for diagnoses were clinical symptoms, serum thyroxine and TRAb, thyroid ultrasound and orbital computed tomography. This clonotype was observed at least ten times. Its antigen remains unknown. Amplified TCR beta CDR3 regions derived from RNA transcripts. Initially, a first-round RT-PCR of the TCR CDR3 employed the HTBI primer set. Using its own MiXCR run on the multiplex PCR reads, TCRdb lists one record per CDR3 protein. The table includes some 550,000 distinct CDR3 sequences, around 20% detected once. This CDR3 contains 12 residues. Trimming stripped 2 bases from V and 9 bases from J, with 11 bases between. The germline V gene encodes CDR1 MDHEN and CDR2 SYDVKM.

Sequenced: blood. This receptor was identified in a man aged 18 to 30 with Graves' hyperthyroidism. The chain is built from TRBV28 and TRBJ2-7; D is unclear. CDR3 DNA sequence: TGTGCCAGCAGTTTAGGCCTCCCAGTGCAGTACTTC. Protein product: CASSLGLPVQYF.